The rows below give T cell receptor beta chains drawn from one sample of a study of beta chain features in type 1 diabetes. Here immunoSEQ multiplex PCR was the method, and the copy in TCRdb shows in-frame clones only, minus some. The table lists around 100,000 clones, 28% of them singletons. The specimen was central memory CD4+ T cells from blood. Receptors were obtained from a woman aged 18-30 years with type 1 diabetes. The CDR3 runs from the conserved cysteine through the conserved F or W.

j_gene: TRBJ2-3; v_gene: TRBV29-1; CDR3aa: CSVAMGSRGDTQYF
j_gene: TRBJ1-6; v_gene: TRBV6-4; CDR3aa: CASSDGTGNNSPLHF
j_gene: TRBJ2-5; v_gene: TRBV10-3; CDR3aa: CAISADSTQETQYF
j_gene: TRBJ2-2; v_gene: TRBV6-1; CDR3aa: CASSVSGDPGELFF
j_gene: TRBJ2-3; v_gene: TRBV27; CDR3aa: CASSLGQTYTDTQYF
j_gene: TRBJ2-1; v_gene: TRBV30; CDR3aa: CAWSVELGEQFF
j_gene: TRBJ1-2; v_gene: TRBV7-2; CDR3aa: CASSLGSGLVGYTF
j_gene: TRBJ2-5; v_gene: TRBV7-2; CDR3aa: CASSVGLAEETQYF
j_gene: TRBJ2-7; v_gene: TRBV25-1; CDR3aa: CASSESGRYEQYF
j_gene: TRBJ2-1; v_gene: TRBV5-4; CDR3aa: CASSLGGSSYNEQFF
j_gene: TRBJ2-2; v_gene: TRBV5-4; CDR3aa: CASSLSGGELFF
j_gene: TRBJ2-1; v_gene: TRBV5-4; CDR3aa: CASSLVSGGRFYNEQFF
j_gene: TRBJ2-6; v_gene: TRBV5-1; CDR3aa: CASSRGSGANVLTF
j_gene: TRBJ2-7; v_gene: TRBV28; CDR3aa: CASTPSSGTYEQYF
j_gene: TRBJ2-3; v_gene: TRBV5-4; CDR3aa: CASSFSDRGTDTQYF
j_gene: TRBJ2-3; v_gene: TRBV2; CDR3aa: CASRRLAGSATDTQYF
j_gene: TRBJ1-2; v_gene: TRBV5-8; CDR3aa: CASSFSQQGVLNGYTF
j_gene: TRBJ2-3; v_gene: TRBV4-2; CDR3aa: CASSQPSTDTQYF
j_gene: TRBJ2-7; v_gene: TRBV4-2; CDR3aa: CASSQGSLGVAYEQYF
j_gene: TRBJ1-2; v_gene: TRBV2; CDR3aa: CASRQGPNYGYTF
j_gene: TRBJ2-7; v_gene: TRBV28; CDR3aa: CASSPGGGNEQYF
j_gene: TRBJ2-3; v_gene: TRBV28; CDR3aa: CASSEAAGTDTQYF
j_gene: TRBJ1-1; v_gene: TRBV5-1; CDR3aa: CASSLNPGQDGIEAFF
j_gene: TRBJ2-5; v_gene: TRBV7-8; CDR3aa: CASSLETGDTETQYF
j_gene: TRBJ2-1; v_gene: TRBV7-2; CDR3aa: CASSPNSGGNEQFF
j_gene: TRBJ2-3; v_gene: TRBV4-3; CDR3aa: CASSQESPDTQYF
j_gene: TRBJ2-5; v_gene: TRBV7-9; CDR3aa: CASSLFLAEETQYF
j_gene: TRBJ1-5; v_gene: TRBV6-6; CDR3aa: CASSFRGPQHF
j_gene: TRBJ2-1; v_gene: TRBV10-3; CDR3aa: CAIRAGLAGNFNEQFF
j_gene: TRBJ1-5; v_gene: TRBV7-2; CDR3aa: CASSLRFQGGNQPQHF
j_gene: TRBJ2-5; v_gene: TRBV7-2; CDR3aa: CASQLSRIAGVGETQYF
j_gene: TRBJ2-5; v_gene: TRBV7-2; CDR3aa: CASSLNRGQRETQYF
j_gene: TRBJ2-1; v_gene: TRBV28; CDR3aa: CASSIGGNEQFF
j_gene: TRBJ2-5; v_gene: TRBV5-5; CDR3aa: CASSLGRDSTHAQETQYF
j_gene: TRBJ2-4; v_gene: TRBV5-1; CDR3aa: CASSPGTEKNIQYF
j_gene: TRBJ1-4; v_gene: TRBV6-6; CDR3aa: CASSVQGSGEKLFF
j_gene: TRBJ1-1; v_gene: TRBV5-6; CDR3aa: CASSTRQPANTEAFF
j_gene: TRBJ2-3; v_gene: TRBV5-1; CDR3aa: CASSFQPSLSTDTQYF
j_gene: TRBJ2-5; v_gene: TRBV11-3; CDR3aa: CASSSGILETQYF
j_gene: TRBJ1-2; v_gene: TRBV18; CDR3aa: CASSPRDLRHYGYTF
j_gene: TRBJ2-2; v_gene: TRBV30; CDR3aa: CAWSTGTGSTGELFF
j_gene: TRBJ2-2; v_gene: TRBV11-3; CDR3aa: CASSSGTGVNTGELFF
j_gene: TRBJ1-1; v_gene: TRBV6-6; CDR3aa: CASSFRQGGTEAFF
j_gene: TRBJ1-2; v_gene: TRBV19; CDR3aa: CASSEQFLGYGYTF
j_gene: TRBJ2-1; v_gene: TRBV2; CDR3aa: CASSEEGRGFSYNEQFF
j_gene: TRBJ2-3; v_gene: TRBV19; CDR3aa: CASNAGWGTDTQYF
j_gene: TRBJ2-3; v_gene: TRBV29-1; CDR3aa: CSVVWTSGKGTDTQYF
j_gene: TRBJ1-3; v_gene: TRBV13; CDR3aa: CASSWSTTGAGNTIYF
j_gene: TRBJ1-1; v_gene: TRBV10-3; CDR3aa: CAISDMSRDTEAFF
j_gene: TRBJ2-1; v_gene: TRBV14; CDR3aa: CASSQVQYSYNEQFF